The 31 T cell receptor beta chains reported below all come from one sample, sequenced in a study of cytomegalovirus exposure and HLA in healthy donors. Researchers ran the PCR with 60 Vbeta and 13 Jbeta primers. Clones were read by immunoSEQ multiplex PCR, and TCRdb kept only the in-frame ones, dropping some. The data hold around 150,000 clones, with around 81% observed a single time. The sequencing input was PBMCs. The source is a man in his fifties or sixties in good health and CMV-seronegative.

The chain has TRBV27 and TRBJ1-5; TRBD1 matches at 10 bases. Germline loops: CDR1 MNHEY, CDR2 SMNVEV (reference sequence). The CDR3 spans 15 residues. J lost 4 bases, V lost 4 bases, and 4 bases had no gene match. CDR3 protein: CASSSRDRGNQPQHF. The CDR3 region has the DNA TGTGCCAGCAGTTCCCGGGACAGGGGAAATCAGCCCCAGCATTTT.

The chain is built from TRBV10-3 and TRBJ2-2; 7 bases are a match to TRBD1. The length of the CDR3 is 15 residues. From germline, CDR1 is ENHRY and CDR2 SYGVKD. Trimming removed 7 bases from V and 0 bases from J; junction bases left unmatched: 5. The CDR3 DNA is TGTGCCATCAAACCAGGGGGTACGAACACCGGGGAGCTGTTTTTT. It is translated as CAIKPGGTNTGELFF.

This chain uses TRBV5-1 with TRBJ1-5, with 7 positions matching TRBD1. The germline V gene encodes CDR1 SGHRS and CDR2 YFSETQ. This CDR3 contains 14 residues. Losses at the gene ends were 0 bases for V and 8 bases for J; bases not matched to a gene: 5. CDR3 loop: CASSLEGGNEPQHF. Here the CDR3 DNA reads TGCGCCAGCAGCTTGGAAGGGGGCAACGAGCCCCAGCATTTT.

The chain has TRBV6-6 and TRBJ1-2, with 7 bases identical to TRBD1. CDR1 is MNHNY and CDR2 is SVGAGI in the germline V gene (reference sequence). Unmatched junction bases numbered 6, after V lost 2 bases and J lost 0 bases. The CDR3 covers 16 residues. The CDR3 DNA reads as TGTGCCAGCAGTTACCTGGACAGGATAGCTAACTATGGCTACACCTTC. As protein: CASSYLDRIANYGYTF.

This rearrangement joins TRBV15 to TRBJ2-2; maybe TRBD1 (6 bases). Deletions cut 5 bases from V and 5 bases from J, with 12 bases between. Germline assignment: CDR1 LNHNV and CDR2 YYDKDF (reference sequence). The CDR3 covers 14 residues. The CDR3 DNA reads TGTGCCACCAGCTCGAGGACAGATACCGGGGAGCTGTTTTTT. Its protein is CATSSRTDTGELFF. The full variable domain, in which reference TRBV15 and TRBJ2-2 provide the parts outside the CDR3, is DAMVIQNPRYQVTQFGKPVTLSCSQTLNHNVMYWYQQKSSQAPKLLFHYYDKDFNNEADTPDNFQSRRPNTSFCFLDIRSPGLGDTAMYLCATSSRTDTGELFFGEGSRLTVL.

The chain recombines TRBV7-9 with TRBJ2-3; 13 bases align to TRBD2. Unmatched junction bases numbered 10, after V lost 5 bases and J lost 5 bases. This CDR3 is built from 17 residues. Germline CDR1 is SEHNR and CDR2 is FQNEAQ (reference sequence). CDR3 sequence (DNA): TGTGCCAGCAGCGCTCGGACTAGCGGGGGTTTAGGAGATACGCAGTATTTT. This gives the protein CASSARTSGGLGDTQYF.

The chain is built from TRBV2 and TRBJ1-1; 8 nucleotides agree with TRBD1. The CDR3 extends over 15 amino acids. Germline CDR1 and CDR2: SNHLY and FYNNEI. The V gene end was trimmed by 5 bases and the J gene end by 4 bases; junction bases not matched to a gene: 9. The CDR3: CASSSGPGGVTEAFF. CDR3 DNA: TGTGCCAGCAGTTCGGGCCCAGGGGGCGTCACTGAAGCTTTCTTT.

The rearrangement links TRBV19 to TRBJ2-7, with D tentatively TRBD2 (6 bases). V lost 6 bases to trimming and J lost 0 bases, with 15 bases between them. In germline, CDR1 is LNHDA, CDR2 SQIVND (reference sequence). CDR3 length: 15 residues. This chain's CDR3 is CASRSRGAVSYEQYF. The CDR3 coding sequence is TGTGCCAGTAGATCCCGCGGGGCTGTCTCCTACGAGCAGTACTTC.

In this sample, this clone turned up a few times. The rearrangement links TRBV30 to TRBJ2-1; 8 nucleotides line up with TRBD2. V trimming: 8 bases; J trimming: 2 bases; junction bases outside the gene matches: 5. CDR3 length equals 13 residues. Germline V CDR1 and CDR2: GTSNPN, SVGIG (reference sequence). CDR3 coding DNA: TGTGCCAGTAGCGGGAACACCTACAATGAGCAGTTCTTC. It is translated as CASSGNTYNEQFF. Full variable domain (rest looked up from reference TRBV30 and TRBJ2-1): SQTIHQWPATLVQPVGSPLSLECTVEGTSNPNLYWYRQAAGRGLQLLFYSVGIGQISSEVPQNLSASRPQDRQFILSSKKLLLSDSGFYLCASSGNTYNEQFFGPGTRLTVL.

The chain couples TRBV30 to TRBJ2-4, with D maybe TRBD1 (5 bases). The CDR3 is 15 residues long. The V end was cut by 0 bases, the J end by 0 bases, with 9 bases between. The germline gives CDR1 GTSNPN, CDR2 SVGIG (reference sequence). The CDR3 sequence: CAWSVQDLAKNIQYF. CDR3 in DNA: TGTGCCTGGAGTGTACAGGACCTAGCCAAAAACATTCAGTACTTC.

CDR3 loop: CASSVVRGDTEAFF. CDR3 sequence (DNA): TGTGCCAGCAGCGTAGTTCGGGGGGACACTGAAGCTTTCTTT. The chain recombines TRBV9 with TRBJ1-1; a weak D match, TRBD1 (5 bases). The CDR3 length is 14 residues. CDR1 and CDR2 (germline): SGDLS, YYNGEE. Trimming took off 0 bases at V and 3 bases at J, with 9 bases between the two ends.

The chain uses TRBV18 and TRBJ1-1, with D unresolved. CDR1 and CDR2 from the germline V gene are KGHSH and LQKENI. The CDR3 has 15 amino acids. V was trimmed by 3 bases and J by 0 bases, leaving 11 bases between them. CDR3 in DNA: TGTGCCAGCTCACCTCCGACTCGGTTGAACACTGAAGCTTTCTTT. Translated: CASSPPTRLNTEAFF.

CDR3 sequence: CASSPSGSGVTDTQYF. The DNA of the CDR3 is TGTGCCAGCAGCCCTAGCGGGAGTGGGGTCACAGATACGCAGTATTTT. J is TRBJ2-3 and V is TRBV5-4, with 10 nucleotides matching TRBD2. V dropped 4 bases and J dropped 2; count of bases not matched to a gene: 7. The CDR3 extends over 16 amino acids. Germline V gene data show CDR1 as SGHNT and CDR2 as YYREEE (reference sequence). Using reference TRBV5-4 and TRBJ2-3 for the parts outside the CDR3, the full variable domain is ETGVTQSPTHLIKTRGQQVTLRCSSQSGHNTVSWYQQALGQGPQFIFQYYREEENGRGNFPPRFSGLQFPNYSSELNVNALELDDSALYLCASSPSGSGVTDTQYFGPGTRLTVL.

V is TRBV28 and J is TRBJ2-7; TRBD1 matches 10 bases. Losses at the gene ends were 2 bases for V and 1 base for J; bases not matched to a gene: 2. The germline gives CDR1 MDHEN, CDR2 SYDVKM. The CDR3 loop spans 15 amino acids. The CDR3 region has the DNA TGTGCCAGCAGTTTAAGGACAGGGGGGTCCTACGAGCAGTACTTC. Its protein product is CASSLRTGGSYEQYF.

The V gene is TRBV30, the J gene TRBJ1-5; 10 bases map to TRBD1. CDR3 length equals 14 residues. CDR1 is GTSNPN and CDR2 is SVGIG in the germline V gene (reference sequence). Trimming removed 0 bases from V and 7 bases from J; junction bases left unmatched: 3. The CDR3: CAWSVRTGGQPQHF. The CDR3 nucleotides are TGTGCCTGGAGTGTACGGACAGGGGGACAGCCCCAGCATTTT.

The chain uses TRBV9 and TRBJ1-1, with 8 positions matching TRBD1. Germline V gives CDR1 SGDLS, CDR2 YYNGEE. This CDR3 is 14 amino acids long. Losses at the gene ends were 2 bases for V and 3 bases for J; bases not matched to a gene: 3. This chain's CDR3 is CASSVDREDTEAFF. CDR3 in DNA: TGTGCCAGCAGCGTGGACAGGGAGGACACTGAAGCTTTCTTT.

As to this clone: A read error may account for a junction end that differs from germline. The CDR3 coding sequence is TGTGCCAGCAGTTTTGACAGGGTAATTCTAGACTTC. Its translation: CASSFDRVILDF. The J gene is TRBJ2-7, the V gene TRBV6-5, with 7 bases fitting TRBD1. Germline V gene sequence: CDR1 MNHEY, CDR2 SVGAGI. The CDR3 sequence is 12 residues long.

This rearrangement joins TRBV5-1 to TRBJ1-6, with 7 bases identical to TRBD1. The CDR3 is made up of 14 amino acids. CDR1 SGHRS and CDR2 YFSETQ come from the germline V gene. Germline trimming cut 0 bases from V and 9 bases from J; bases unmatched to any gene: 3. CDR3 nucleotide sequence: TGCGCCAGCAGCTTGGACAGGGGTCCTTCACCCCTCCACTTT. This sequence encodes CASSLDRGPSPLHF.

The chain links TRBV11-2 to TRBJ2-7; D call uncertain. V dropped 2 bases and J dropped 2 bases, with 10 bases sitting between them. This CDR3 is built from 14 residues. Germline CDR1 and CDR2: SGHAT and FQNNGV. The CDR3 DNA reads as TGTGCCAGCAGCTTAATCAACAGAACCTACGAGCAGTACTTC. Residues: CASSLINRTYEQYF.

This CDR3 reads CASSLWTGTRAFF. DNA of the CDR3: TGTGCCAGCAGCCTTTGGACAGGGACCCGAGCTTTCTTT. The chain combines TRBV27 with TRBJ1-1; 8 bases agree with TRBD1. Germline V lookup: CDR1 MNHEY, CDR2 SMNVEV (reference sequence). This CDR3 has 13 residues. V shed 6 bases and J 10 bases; nucleotides not matched to a gene: 10.

The CDR3 DNA is TGCGCCAGCAGCGCGACAGGGGCTTTTGAGACCCAGTACTTC. It yields the protein CASSATGAFETQYF. The chain couples TRBV5-1 to TRBJ2-5; 8 nucleotides align to TRBD1. V lost 4 bases, J lost 5 bases, and 7 bases stayed unmatched. Germline CDR1 SGHRS, CDR2 YFSETQ. The CDR3 spans 14 residues.

The chain has TRBV7-8 and TRBJ1-1; D is unclear. The CDR3 extends over 15 amino acids. Germline CDR1 reads SGHVS; CDR2 reads FQNEAQ. Deletions cut 2 bases from V and 1 base from J, with 11 bases between. CDR3 sequence: CASSLLTHENTEAFF. The CDR3 DNA follows: TGTGCCAGCAGCTTATTGACACACGAGAACACTGAAGCTTTCTTT. Full variable domain (rest looked up from reference TRBV7-8 and TRBJ1-1): GAGVSQSPRYKVAKRGQDVALRCDPISGHVSLFWYQQALGQGPEFLTYFQNEAQLDKSGLPSDRFFAERPEGSVSTLKIQRTQQEDSAVYLCASSLLTHENTEAFFGQGTRLTVV.

The chain recombines TRBV5-1 with TRBJ2-7; TRBD2 aligns across 13 bases. Germline values: CDR1 SGHRS, CDR2 YFSETQ. Trimming removed 4 bases from V and 0 bases from J; junction bases left unmatched: 4. The CDR3 has 16 residues. The CDR3 is CASSPGLAGASYEQYF. CDR3 DNA sequence: TGCGCCAGCAGCCCAGGACTAGCGGGGGCCTCCTACGAGCAGTACTTC.

CDR3 residues: CGLRGERYTGELFF. Here the CDR3 DNA reads TGTGGCTTACGGGGGGAGAGGTACACCGGGGAGCTGTTTTTT. The V call is TRBV6-1, the J call TRBJ2-2, with 7 bases fitting TRBD2. This CDR3 comprises 14 residues. Germline V gene lookup returns CDR1 MNHNS and CDR2 SASEGT.

DNA of the CDR3: TGTGCCAGTAGGACCGGGACAGGGGAGGACGAGCAGTACTTC. It yields the protein CASRTGTGEDEQYF. The gene calls are TRBV19 and TRBJ2-7; TRBD1 agrees at 10 bases. V dropped 6 bases and J dropped 5; count of bases not matched to a gene: 7. There are 14 residues in the CDR3. Per germline, CDR1 LNHDA and CDR2 SQIVND (reference sequence).

The chain joins TRBV2 to TRBJ2-2; 11 positions match TRBD2. Germline V gives CDR1 SNHLY, CDR2 FYNNEI. Trimming took 6 bases from V and 4 from J; bases not matched to a gene: 4. The CDR3 runs to 15 residues. The CDR3 is CASSIAGGGTGELFF. For the CDR3, the DNA is TGTGCCAGCAGCATAGCGGGAGGGGGCACCGGGGAGCTGTTTTTT.

The V and J genes are TRBV27 and TRBJ2-1; the D gene is possibly TRBD2 (6 bases). Trimming removed 6 bases from V and 5 bases from J, with 17 bases in between. The germline V gene has CDR1 MNHEY and CDR2 SMNVEV (reference sequence). The CDR3 covers 15 residues. The DNA of the CDR3 is TGTGCCAGCAGAATAGGGACTCAGCCCCACAATGAGCAGTTCTTC. Encoded protein: CASRIGTQPHNEQFF.

The chain uses TRBV28 and TRBJ1-2; TRBD1 matches at 11 bases. Germline assignment: CDR1 MDHEN and CDR2 SYDVKM. J lost 8 bases, V lost 4 bases, and 9 bases had no gene match. The CDR3 totals 15 residues. The CDR3 protein is CASSSIGQGAGGYTF. CDR3 nucleotides: TGTGCCAGCAGTTCAATCGGACAGGGGGCGGGCGGCTACACCTTC.

This clone was seen a few times. The gene calls are TRBV28 and TRBJ1-5; 8 positions agree with TRBD1. The CDR3 covers 14 residues. From germline, CDR1 is MDHEN and CDR2 SYDVKM. Trimming cost V 3 bases and J 6 bases; bases outside gene matches: 4. This chain's CDR3 is CASSFRGRGQPQHF. The CDR3 coding sequence is TGTGCCAGCAGTTTCAGGGGGCGCGGTCAGCCCCAGCATTTT.

V gene TRBV7-9 combines with J gene TRBJ2-5, with 10 bases fitting TRBD2. The CDR3 sequence is 17 residues long. Per the germline V gene, CDR1 is SEHNR and CDR2 is FQNEAQ (reference sequence). The junction had 13 bases not matched to a gene; V was cut back by 5 bases and J by 4 bases. The CDR3 reads CASSLERLAGAGETQYF. In DNA, the CDR3 is TGTGCCAGCAGCCTCGAGCGGCTAGCGGGGGCGGGAGAGACCCAGTACTTC.

This clone was counted only a few times. CDR3 loop: CASSYTGNTEAFF. The CDR3 region has the DNA TGTGCCAGCAGTTATACGGGGAACACTGAAGCTTTCTTT. V is TRBV6-1 and J is TRBJ1-1, with unresolved D. The CDR3 loop spans 13 amino acids. CDR1 is MNHNS and CDR2 is SASEGT in the germline V gene. Trimming pared 5 bases from V and 1 base from J, leaving 8 bases between.